These 27 T cell receptor beta chains share one sample of origin, sequenced in a study of T-cell reconstitution after alpha-beta-depleted transplantation in children (dated by TCRdb to about 2016). Read against the paper, the sample's treatment or condition label means: allogeneic hematopoietic cell transplantation with graft depleted of TCRalphabeta T cells and CD19 B cells. Libraries came from PCR. This sample was sequenced with an Illumina HiSeq 2500. Molecular barcoding was employed in the preparation of TCR libraries, with unique molecular identifiers being used to normalize TCRbeta repertoire quantification. TCRdb's own reprocessing of the public reads used fastp at Q25 and MiXCR and kept productive beta chains. A single entry per CDR3 protein holds the most common genes and DNA from its merged rows. The sample yields approximately 1,000,000 distinct CDR3 sequences; about 26% were counted once. The top ten constitute roughly 30% of the sample.

Sequenced material: PBMCs, mostly from graft donor cells, taken 360 days after TCRalphabeta/CD19-depleted stem cell transplant. These receptors all stem from a boy younger than two who had a stem cell transplant for SCID, so the T cells may come from the graft donor.

This chain links TRBV5-6 with TRBJ2-1; weak D call: TRBD2 (5 bases). Germline V gives CDR1 SGHDT, CDR2 YYEEEE. Trimming removed 0 bases from V and 8 bases from J, with 12 bases in between. The length of the CDR3 is 14 residues. CDR3 DNA: TGTGCCAGCAGCTTGGCCTTGCACGGGGATGAGCAGTTCTTC. Protein: CASSLALHGDEQFF.

J is TRBJ2-2 and V is TRBV4-2; no clear D gene. Germline V gene sequence: CDR1 LGHNA, CDR2 YNFKEQ. CDR3 size: 14 residues. With 1 base removed from V and 6 bases from J, the gap between germline ends came to 9 bases. The CDR3 loop is CASSQVGQPGELFF. The DNA for the CDR3 is TGTGCCAGCAGCCAAGTGGGCCAGCCCGGGGAGCTGTTTTTT.

The rearrangement joins TRBV6-2 or TRBV6-3 to TRBJ2-7, with D possibly TRBD1 on 6 matching bases. The CDR3 runs to 17 residues. Germline CDR1 and CDR2: MNHEY and SVGEGT. V lost 0 bases, J lost 2 bases, and 17 bases lay in between. The CDR3, as DNA: TGTGCCAGCAGTTACTCATGGGGGACACTAAATCCCTACGAGCAGTACTTC. It encodes CASSYSWGTLNPYEQYF.

This clonotype was counted ten times or more. The V and J genes are TRBV7-7 and TRBJ2-1; 9 nucleotides line up with TRBD1. This CDR3 has 16 amino acids. V lost 0 bases, J lost 5 bases, and 5 bases stayed unmatched. CDR1 SSHAT and CDR2 FNYEAQ come from the germline V gene (reference sequence). CDR3 loop: CASSLAPGQGHNEQFF. In nucleotides, the CDR3 is TGTGCCAGCAGCTTAGCCCCGGGACAGGGACACAATGAGCAGTTCTTC.

V is TRBV25-1 and J is TRBJ2-5, with D possibly TRBD2 on 5 matching bases. CDR3 length: 17 amino acids. CDR1 and CDR2 from the germline V gene are MGHDK and SYGVNS. The V gene lost 1 base and the J gene lost 3 bases, with 18 bases spanning the gap. The CDR3 region has the DNA TGTGCCAGCAGTGAATTCGGACTCCTATACCCCGAAGAGACCCAGTACTTC. It codes for CASSEFGLLYPEETQYF.

This chain connects TRBV6-2 or TRBV6-3 to TRBJ1-2; the match to TRBD1 covers 7 bases. The CDR3 totals 12 residues. Germline CDR1 is MNHEY and CDR2 is SVGEGT. J lost 7 bases, V lost 6 bases, and 5 bases had no gene match. CDR3: CASRRDSGGYTF. CDR3 coding DNA: TGTGCCAGCAGAAGGGACAGCGGTGGCTACACCTTC.

There are a few counts of this clonotype. The chain recombines TRBV6-2 or TRBV6-3 with TRBJ2-1; tentatively, D is TRBD1 (6 bases). Trimming pared 5 bases from V and 0 bases from J, leaving 17 bases between. This CDR3 contains 17 residues. Germline V gene lookup returns CDR1 MNHEY and CDR2 SVGEGT. The CDR3: CASSAGTRSSSYNEQFF. The CDR3 DNA is TGTGCCAGCAGTGCCGGGACACGGTCAAGCTCCTACAATGAGCAGTTCTTC.

This clonotype has ten or more counts. The V call is TRBV5-1, the J call TRBJ2-5; perhaps TRBD1 as D (5 bases). Germline CDR1 reads SGHRS; CDR2 reads YFSETQ. V was shortened by 1 base and J by 2 bases, with 9 bases between the two germline ends. This CDR3 is built from 14 residues. Here the CDR3 reads CASSLTTAQETQYF. The CDR3 nucleotides read TGCGCCAGCAGCTTGACGACAGCACAAGAGACCCAGTACTTC.

Only a few counts were recorded for this clonotype. The chain recombines TRBV12-3 or TRBV12-4 with TRBJ2-7, with 10 bases identical to TRBD2. The CDR3 has 16 residues. The J segment lost 6 bases and the V segment lost 3 bases, leaving 11 bases of the junction unmatched. The CDR3 bases are TGTGCCAGCAGTTTCCTACATAGCGGGGGGAACTCCGAGCAGTACTTC. It specifies CASSFLHSGGNSEQYF.

This clonotype has a handful of counts. The rearrangement links TRBV3-1 to TRBJ2-1; D not resolved. The CDR3 totals 14 residues. The V gene lost 4 bases and the J gene lost 6 bases, with 13 bases spanning the gap. The germline gives CDR1 LGHDT, CDR2 YNNKEL (reference sequence). The CDR3 loop is CASSRYSGPNEQFF. The DNA of the CDR3 is TGTGCCAGCAGCCGGTACTCAGGTCCCAATGAGCAGTTCTTC.

Written as DNA, the CDR3 is TGCGCCAGCAGCTTGGTGGGTACAGCCCTAAGGAGCACTGAAGCTTTCTTT. This codes for CASSLVGTALRSTEAFF. The rearrangement links TRBV5-1 to TRBJ1-1; D not resolved. The V gene's germline CDR1 is SGHRS and CDR2 YFSETQ. V was cut by 0 bases and J by 4 bases, with 19 bases left in between. This CDR3 comprises 17 residues.

This chain uses TRBV12-3 or TRBV12-4 with TRBJ1-1, with D perhaps TRBD1 (5 bases). The length of the CDR3 is 15 residues. V shed 7 bases and J shed 0 bases, with 15 bases lying between them. The CDR3 spells CASTPGWTLNTEAFF. The CDR3 nucleotides read TGTGCCAGCACCCCTGGGTGGACACTGAACACTGAAGCTTTCTTT.

This clonotype was counted between two and nine times. The chain is built from TRBV29-1 and TRBJ2-1, with TRBD2 matching 9 bases. CDR3 size: 14 residues. Germline CDR1 and CDR2: SQVTM and ANQGSEA. V shed 1 base and J 5 bases; nucleotides not matched to a gene: 3. CDR3 coding DNA: TGCAGCGTTGAAGTTTGGACTAGCGACAATGAGCAGTTCTTC. Encoded protein: CSVEVWTSDNEQFF.

In its sample, this clonotype was seen a few times. The chain recombines TRBV20-1 with TRBJ2-5, with TRBD2 as a possible D gene (6 bases). Trimming stripped 0 bases from V and 1 base from J, with 18 bases between. This CDR3 region has 17 residues. Germline V gene data show CDR1 as DFQATT and CDR2 as SNEGSKA (reference sequence). The CDR3 reads CSARDPPSGPIQETQYF. The CDR3 coding sequence is TGCAGTGCTAGAGATCCGCCCAGCGGGCCCATCCAAGAGACCCAGTACTTC.

At least ten counts were recorded for this clonotype. The rearrangement uses TRBV29-1 and TRBJ2-7, with TRBD1 identical over 9 bases. J gave up 2 bases and V 6 bases, and 5 bases lay outside the gene matches. The CDR3 spans 13 residues. In germline, CDR1 is SQVTM, CDR2 ANQGSEA. CDR3 loop: CSVGDRATYEQYF. The DNA of the CDR3 is TGCAGCGTCGGGGACAGGGCCACCTACGAGCAGTACTTC.

The chain joins TRBV6-2 or TRBV6-3 to TRBJ2-1; D is possibly TRBD2 (5 bases). This CDR3 comprises 15 residues. V was clipped by 0 bases and J by 4 bases, with 10 bases between them. CDR1 and CDR2 from the germline V gene are MNHEY and SVGEGT. The CDR3 loop reads CASSYSGNSYNEQFF. Written as DNA, the CDR3 is TGTGCCAGCAGTTACTCCGGGAACTCATACAATGAGCAGTTCTTC.

The rearrangement links TRBV12-3 or TRBV12-4 to TRBJ2-2; D gene ambiguous. The CDR3 covers 12 residues. V lost 5 bases and J lost 6, with 7 bases in between. CDR3 nucleotides: TGTGCCAGCAGTCCAGAGTCCGGGGAGCTGTTTTTT. Protein: CASSPESGELFF.

The rearrangement joins TRBV27 to TRBJ2-1; TRBD2 might be the D (7 bases). Germline V CDR1 and CDR2: MNHEY, SMNVEV (reference sequence). This CDR3 has 13 residues. The V end was cut by 7 bases, the J end by 5 bases, with 12 bases between. The CDR3 loop reads CASIGGPNNEQFF. The CDR3 bases are TGTGCCAGCATCGGGGGGCCGAACAATGAGCAGTTCTTC.

V usage is TRBV29-1 and J usage is TRBJ1-1; no clear D gene. Trimming removed 2 bases at V and 3 bases at J, with 13 bases between. The CDR3 consists of 14 residues. Germline V gene data show CDR1 as SQVTM and CDR2 as ANQGSEA. DNA of the CDR3: TGCAGCGTTGAAAGTAGAGGCAGCCACACTGAAGCTTTCTTT. Translated, it gives CSVESRGSHTEAFF.

This clonotype has only a few counts. This chain connects TRBV20-1 to TRBJ2-1; TRBD2 aligns across 9 bases. CDR3 length: 13 residues. The V segment lost 8 bases and the J segment 9 bases; nucleotides outside the gene matches: 11. The germline V gene has CDR1 DFQATT and CDR2 SNEGSKA (reference sequence). The CDR3 region has the DNA TGCAGTCCTTATTCGGCACTAGCGGGTGAGCAGTTCTTC. As protein: CSPYSALAGEQFF.

This clonotype was seen more than once but under ten times. The rearrangement links TRBV20-1 to TRBJ2-3; 14 bases map to TRBD2. The V gene end was trimmed by 5 bases and the J gene end by 2 bases; junction bases not matched to a gene: 15. CDR1 and CDR2 (germline): DFQATT, SNEGSKA (reference sequence). The CDR3 runs 19 residues. CDR3 DNA: TGCAGTGCTTCTTCCATGGGACTAGCGGGGGCCCTCACCACAGATACGCAGTATTTT. It yields the protein CSASSMGLAGALTTDTQYF.

The chain is built from TRBV4-1 and TRBJ2-7, with TRBD2 identical over 10 bases. The germline V gene has CDR1 MGHRA and CDR2 YSYEKL. The J segment lost 3 bases and the V segment lost 0 bases, leaving 8 bases of the junction unmatched. CDR3 size: 17 residues. CDR3 nucleotides: TGCGCCAGCAGCCAAGATCATTGGACTAGCGGTTACTACGAGCAGTACTTC. Translated: CASSQDHWTSGYYEQYF.

This clonotype was counted at least ten times. This sequence joins TRBV7-9 and TRBJ2-1; D is possibly TRBD1 (5 bases). The V and J ends lost 5 bases and 5 bases respectively, with 16 bases between them. The CDR3 length is 15 residues. The germline gives CDR1 SEHNR, CDR2 FQNEAQ (reference sequence). The CDR3 sequence is CASSHLQVIHNEQFF. The CDR3 DNA follows: TGTGCCAGCAGCCACTTACAGGTTATACACAATGAGCAGTTCTTC.

The gene calls are TRBV4-2 and TRBJ1-1; 7 bases map to TRBD1. J was trimmed by 5 bases and V by 4 bases; bases with no gene match: 13. In germline, CDR1 is LGHNA, CDR2 YNFKEQ. This CDR3 spans 16 amino acids. Here the CDR3 DNA reads TGTGCCAGCAGCCCCCTTCGACGACAGGGTTATACTGAAGCTTTCTTT. Amino acids: CASSPLRRQGYTEAFF.

The J gene is TRBJ2-5, the V gene TRBV7-2; no definite D call. The CDR3 runs to 14 residues. Germline assignment: CDR1 SGHTA and CDR2 FQGNSA. The V end was cut by 5 bases, the J end by 7 bases, with 17 bases between. CDR3 residues: CASSVQRASGTQYF. The CDR3 DNA reads as TGTGCCAGCAGCGTTCAACGGGCCTCAGGGACCCAGTACTTC.

The chain recombines TRBV18 with TRBJ2-7, with 11 bases matching TRBD1. CDR1 is KGHSH, CDR2 LQKENI, per germline. The ends lost 2 bases at V and 5 bases at J; junction bases unmatched: 2. The CDR3 is 14 amino acids. This CDR3 reads CASSPWTGGHEQYF. DNA of the CDR3: TGTGCCAGCTCACCATGGACAGGGGGCCACGAGCAGTACTTC.

The chain couples TRBV10-3 to TRBJ2-3, with D possibly being TRBD2 (6 bases). Germline V gene sequence: CDR1 ENHRY, CDR2 SYGVKD. The CDR3 has 15 residues. Trimming removed 10 bases at V and 4 bases at J, with 21 bases between. DNA of the CDR3: TGTGCCACCCAGGGAGGTTCCCTTATCGCAGATACGCAGTATTTT. Encoded protein: CATQGGSLIADTQYF.